These 21 T cell receptor beta chains were sequenced from one sample in a study of blood T cell repertoires in COVID-19. TCRdb's table, derived via immunoSEQ multiplex PCR, lists solely in-frame clones and lacks some. The profile shows roughly 260,000 clones, 82% of them singletons. Sequencing input: peripheral blood. The receptor source for this set is a woman aged 18-29 years with acute or convalescent COVID-19.

The rearrangement joins TRBV6-2 or TRBV6-3 to TRBJ2-7; TRBD2 agrees at 11 bases. Germline lookup yields CDR1 MNHEY and CDR2 SVGEGT. The CDR3 spans 14 residues. V gave up 6 bases and J gave up 2 bases; unmatched junction bases: 3. The CDR3 sequence is CASSPLAGAYEQYF. CDR3 DNA: TGTGCCAGCAGCCCACTAGCGGGAGCCTACGAGCAGTACTTC.

This chain links TRBV15 with TRBJ1-5; maybe TRBD1 (6 bases). Trimming took off 1 base at V and 1 base at J, with 17 bases between the two ends. This CDR3 is built from 18 residues. Looked up from germline, CDR1 is LNHNV and CDR2 is YYDKDF (reference sequence). The chain's CDR3 is CATSRGVGGGASNQPQHF. The CDR3 nucleotides read TGTGCCACCAGCAGAGGAGTAGGGGGGGGCGCGAGCAATCAGCCCCAGCATTTT.

J is TRBJ1-2 and V is TRBV15; no definite D call. Germline-derived CDR1 and CDR2 are LNHNV and YYDKDF (reference sequence). The CDR3 spans 13 residues. V was cut by 1 base and J by 2 bases, with 5 bases left in between. This chain's CDR3 is CATSRGQNYGYTF. In DNA, the CDR3 is TGTGCCACCAGCAGAGGCCAGAACTATGGCTACACCTTC.

J is TRBJ2-3 and V is TRBV5-6; the match to TRBD2 covers 10 bases. J was trimmed by 2 bases and V by 3 bases; bases with no gene match: 9. In germline, CDR1 is SGHDT, CDR2 YYEEEE. This CDR3 has 17 amino acids. CDR3 protein: CASSSHRTSGSTDTQYF. CDR3 sequence (DNA): TGTGCCAGCAGCTCGCACCGGACTAGCGGTTCCACAGATACGCAGTATTTT.

V gene TRBV4-3 combines with J gene TRBJ2-1, with TRBD2 identical over 10 bases. The CDR3 totals 17 residues. The germline CDR1 and CDR2 sequences are LGHNA and YSLEER. Trimming removed 0 bases from V and 6 bases from J; junction bases left unmatched: 8. The CDR3 is CASSQDRAGGPGNEQFF. For the CDR3, the DNA is TGCGCCAGCAGCCAAGATCGAGCGGGAGGGCCGGGCAATGAGCAGTTCTTC.

The chain combines TRBV6-5 with TRBJ2-5, with 7 bases fitting TRBD2. J gave up 5 bases and V 6 bases, and 3 bases lay outside the gene matches. CDR1 MNHEY and CDR2 SVGAGI come from the germline V gene. There are 12 residues in the CDR3. The CDR3 DNA follows: TGTGCCAGCAGCTCCGGGGGGGAGACCCAGTACTTC. The encoded protein is CASSSGGETQYF.

The rearrangement links TRBV6-2 or TRBV6-3 to TRBJ1-5; no clear D. The germline gives CDR1 MNHEY, CDR2 SVGEGT. Trimming stripped 2 bases from V and 0 bases from J, with 8 bases between. This CDR3 is built from 15 residues. The CDR3 bases are TGTGCCAGCAGTTACAGCACGGGTAGCAATCAGCCCCAGCATTTT. As protein: CASSYSTGSNQPQHF.

The rearrangement links TRBV11-2 to TRBJ2-2; 8 bases line up with TRBD2. The CDR3 is 15 amino acids. Germline V gene sequence: CDR1 SGHAT, CDR2 FQNNGV. V was clipped by 6 bases and J by 8 bases; unmatched bases: 11. The CDR3 nucleotides read TGTGCCAGCAGAACGTCCGGGACTAGAGATGGGGAGCTGTTTTTT. Translated, it gives CASRTSGTRDGELFF.

The rearrangement links TRBV27 to TRBJ2-7; TRBD2 aligns across 15 bases. Trimming took 1 base from V and 2 from J; bases not matched to a gene: 3. Per the germline V gene, CDR1 is MNHEY and CDR2 is SMNVEV (reference sequence). The CDR3 runs 17 residues. The DNA for the CDR3 is TGTGCCAGCAGTTTATTCGGACTAGCGGGAGGGACCTACGAGCAGTACTTC. Translation gives CASSLFGLAGGTYEQYF.

The J gene is TRBJ2-1, the V gene TRBV5-6, with 9 bases lining up with TRBD1. This CDR3 comprises 15 residues. In germline, CDR1 is SGHDT, CDR2 YYEEEE. Trimming at V came to 3 bases and at J to 4 bases, leaving 5 bases not matched to a gene. CDR3 residues: CASSWTGAGYNEQFF. CDR3 coding DNA: TGTGCCAGCAGCTGGACAGGGGCGGGGTACAATGAGCAGTTCTTC. Together with reference TRBV5-6 and TRBJ2-1, the CDR3 gives the full variable domain: DAGVTQSPTHLIKTRGQQVTLRCSPKSGHDTVSWYQQALGQGPQFIFQYYEEEERQRGNFPDRFSGHQFPNYSSELNVNALLLGDSALYLCASSWTGAGYNEQFFGPGTRLTVL.

V gene TRBV4-2 combines with J gene TRBJ1-2; D perhaps matches TRBD1 (6 bases). Trimming pared 3 bases from V and 4 bases from J, leaving 12 bases between. CDR1 LGHNA and CDR2 YNFKEQ come from the germline V gene. The CDR3 totals 14 residues. The CDR3 spells CASSQGTGTYGYTF. In DNA form, the CDR3 reads TGTGCCAGCAGCCAGGGAACAGGGACCTATGGCTACACCTTC.

This clone is a singleton in its sample. The V and J genes are TRBV2 and TRBJ2-1; possible D gene TRBD1, 5 bases. Germline V gene sequence: CDR1 SNHLY, CDR2 FYNNEI. The CDR3 has 14 amino acids. V lost 9 bases to trimming and J lost 0 bases, with 12 bases between them. CDR3 region: CARSRASSYNEQFF. Written as DNA, the CDR3 is TGTGCCAGAAGCAGGGCCAGCTCCTACAATGAGCAGTTCTTC.

CDR3 DNA sequence: TGCAGTGCTAGGGTGGGAGGGGCCCAGTACTTC. Its protein product is CSARVGGAQYF. This chain links TRBV20-1 with TRBJ2-5; 7 bases are a match to TRBD2. In germline, CDR1 is DFQATT, CDR2 SNEGSKA (reference sequence). The V gene end was trimmed by 3 bases and the J gene end by 9 bases; junction bases not matched to a gene: 4. The CDR3 has 11 residues.

The chain combines TRBV11-2 with TRBJ2-1, with 7 nucleotides matching TRBD1. Trimming cost V 1 base and J 4 bases; bases outside gene matches: 7. Germline V gene lookup returns CDR1 SGHAT and CDR2 FQNNGV. The CDR3 has 16 residues. The CDR3 region has the DNA TGTGCCAGCAGCTTAGGGCCGGGACAGCTTTACAATGAGCAGTTCTTC. It encodes CASSLGPGQLYNEQFF.

This chain connects TRBV19 to TRBJ1-1; D is unresolved. Per the germline V gene, CDR1 is LNHDA and CDR2 is SQIVND (reference sequence). The CDR3 loop spans 11 amino acids. V was cut by 5 bases and J by 8 bases, with 9 bases left in between. CDR3 bases: TGTGCCAGTAGTGGGTACAGAGAAGCTTTCTTT. As protein: CASSGYREAFF. The complete variable domain, with remaining parts taken from reference TRBV19 and TRBJ1-1, reads DGGITQSPKYLFRKEGQNVTLSCEQNLNHDAMYWYRQDPGQGLRLIYYSQIVNDFQKGDIAEGYSVSREKKESFPLTVTSAQKNPTAFYLCASSGYREAFFGQGTRLTVV.

The chain employs TRBV5-1 and TRBJ2-3; 9 nucleotides agree with TRBD1. V lost 0 bases, J lost 3 bases, and 2 bases stayed unmatched. Germline V gene data show CDR1 as SGHRS and CDR2 as YFSETQ. This CDR3 contains 15 residues. This CDR3 is CASSLGDRETDTQYF. The CDR3 region has the DNA TGCGCCAGCAGCTTGGGGGACAGGGAAACAGATACGCAGTATTTT. The full variable domain, its missing parts supplied by reference TRBV5-1 and TRBJ2-3, is KAGVTQTPRYLIKTRGQQVTLSCSPISGHRSVSWYQQTPGQGLQFLFEYFSETQRNKGNFPGRFSGRQFSNSRSEMNVSTLELGDSALYLCASSLGDRETDTQYFGPGTRLTVL.

This chain connects TRBV6-5 to TRBJ2-5; 9 nucleotides align to TRBD2. V lost 2 bases to trimming and J lost 5 bases; unmatched junction nucleotides: 6. CDR1 and CDR2 from the germline V gene are MNHEY and SVGAGI. The CDR3 runs 15 residues. CDR3 sequence (DNA): TGTGCCAGCAGTTACGGGACTAGCCGAGCGGAGACCCAGTACTTC. Protein: CASSYGTSRAETQYF.

V and J are TRBV3-1 (or the pseudogene TRBV3-2) and TRBJ2-1, with TRBD2 identical over 10 bases. Germline assignment: CDR1 LGHDT and CDR2 YNNKEL (reference sequence). V shed 3 bases, J shed 11 bases, and the junction held 13 bases outside the gene matches. There are 16 residues in the CDR3. For the CDR3, the DNA is TGTGCCAGCAGCCACTTTTCTAGCGGGAGTTCAGGAAAGCAGTTCTTC. Protein product: CASSHFSSGSSGKQFF.

This clone appeared a single time. This rearrangement joins TRBV6-5 to TRBJ2-7; 11 nucleotides align to TRBD2. The CDR3 has 16 residues. The germline gives CDR1 MNHEY, CDR2 SVGAGI. V lost 0 bases, J lost 1 base, and 2 bases stayed unmatched. The CDR3 loop reads CASSYSVAGGSYEQYF. The CDR3 region has the DNA TGTGCCAGCAGTTACTCGGTAGCGGGAGGGTCCTACGAGCAGTACTTC.

CDR3 region: CATSLGQGGVPETQYF. For the CDR3, the DNA is TGTGCCACCAGCCTGGGACAGGGAGGCGTTCCAGAGACCCAGTACTTC. This chain joins TRBV24-1 and TRBJ2-5; TRBD1 agrees at 9 bases. This CDR3 region has 16 residues. Germline V gene lookup returns CDR1 KGHDR and CDR2 SFDVKD. With 7 bases clipped from V and 4 bases from J, the junction kept 12 bases outside the gene matches.

The chain carries TRBV10-3 and TRBJ1-1, with 9 bases lining up with TRBD1. Germline-derived CDR1 and CDR2 are ENHRY and SYGVKD. CDR3 length: 15 amino acids. The V segment lost 0 bases and the J segment 11 bases; nucleotides outside the gene matches: 10. CDR3 bases: TGTGCCATCAGTGAGTCCTCGACAGGGGGGCGAGGGGCTTTCTTT. Translation gives CAISESSTGGRGAFF.